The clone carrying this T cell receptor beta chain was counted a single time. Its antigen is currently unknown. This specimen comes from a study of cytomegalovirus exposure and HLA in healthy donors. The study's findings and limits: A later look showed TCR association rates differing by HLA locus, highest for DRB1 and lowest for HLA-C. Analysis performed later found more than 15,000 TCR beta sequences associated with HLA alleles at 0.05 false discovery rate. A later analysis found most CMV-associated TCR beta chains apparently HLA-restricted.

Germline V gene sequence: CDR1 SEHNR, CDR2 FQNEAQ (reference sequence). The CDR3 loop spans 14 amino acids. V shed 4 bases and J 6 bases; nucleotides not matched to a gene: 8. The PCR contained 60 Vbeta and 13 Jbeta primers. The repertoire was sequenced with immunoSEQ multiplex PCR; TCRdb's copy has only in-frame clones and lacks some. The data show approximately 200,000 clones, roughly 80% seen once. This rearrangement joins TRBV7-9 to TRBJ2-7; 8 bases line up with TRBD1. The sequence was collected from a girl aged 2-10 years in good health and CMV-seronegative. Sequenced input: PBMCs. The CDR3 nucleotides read TGTGCCAGCAGCTCCCACAGGGGGACCCGCGAGCAGTACTTC. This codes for CASSSHRGTREQYF.